Each of the 17 T cell receptor beta chains below was sequenced from the same sample in a study of cytomegalovirus exposure and HLA in healthy donors. The study ran its PCR with 60 Vbeta and 13 Jbeta primers. Clones were read by immunoSEQ multiplex PCR, and TCRdb kept only the in-frame ones, dropping some. The table shows some 61,000 clones, with 70% to 90% occurring only once. Sequencing input: PBMCs. The source is a human donor in good health.

The chain uses TRBV6-4 and TRBJ1-6; 8 bases fit TRBD1. This CDR3 is built from 15 residues. From germline, CDR1 is MRHNA and CDR2 SNTAGT. The junction had 7 bases not matched to a gene; V was cut back by 4 bases and J by 8 bases. CDR3 sequence reads: CASSVRQGSDSPLHF. The CDR3 DNA reads TGTGCCAGCAGTGTCCGACAGGGGTCGGATTCACCCCTCCACTTT.

This clone was seen only once. This rearrangement joins TRBV4-1 to TRBJ2-3; D is undetermined. This CDR3 spans 16 amino acids. V was pared by 1 base and J by 0 bases, with 11 bases between. CDR1 is MGHRA and CDR2 is YSYEKL in the germline V gene. Written as DNA, the CDR3 is TGCGCCAGCAGCCAAGGACCACTCGGGAGCACAGATACGCAGTATTTT. Translation: CASSQGPLGSTDTQYF.

CDR3 amino acids: CASSLAGTSPVEQFF. The CDR3, as DNA: TGTGCCAGCAGCTTGGCCGGGACTAGTCCGGTTGAGCAGTTCTTC. The rearrangement links TRBV5-6 to TRBJ2-1, with TRBD2 matching over 8 bases. The CDR3 is 15 residues long. Germline CDR1 reads SGHDT; CDR2 reads YYEEEE. Trimming took 0 bases from V and 9 from J; bases not matched to a gene: 8.

The V and J genes are TRBV6-5 and TRBJ2-7, with D perhaps TRBD1 (6 bases). CDR3 size: 12 residues. The ends were cut back, 6 bases at V and 3 bases at J, with 9 bases in the middle. CDR1 is MNHEY and CDR2 is SVGAGI in the germline V gene. CDR3 region: CASRGAFYEQYF. In DNA form, the CDR3 reads TGTGCCAGCAGGGGGGCTTTCTACGAGCAGTACTTC.

This sequence joins TRBV25-1 and TRBJ1-5; TRBD1 is a possible D gene (6 bases). This CDR3 spans 17 amino acids. V dropped 3 bases and J dropped 2 bases, with 17 bases sitting between them. From germline, CDR1 is MGHDK and CDR2 SYGVNS. The CDR3, as DNA: TGTGCCAGCAGTGATTACATACAGGGTTGGGGCAATCAGCCCCAGCATTTT. Translated: CASSDYIQGWGNQPQHF.

This clone was counted once. The chain carries TRBV2 and TRBJ1-2; D call uncertain. The germline CDR1 and CDR2 sequences are SNHLY and FYNNEI. Deletions cut 5 bases from V and 0 bases from J, with 7 bases between. The CDR3 has 13 amino acids. The CDR3 loop reads CASSYTPNYGYTF. Here the CDR3 DNA reads TGTGCCAGCAGTTACACCCCTAACTATGGCTACACCTTC.

This clone appeared a few times. The chain recombines TRBV5-1 with TRBJ1-3; D perhaps matches TRBD1 (5 bases). The CDR3 length is 14 residues. Per the germline V gene, CDR1 is SGHRS and CDR2 is YFSETQ. The V end lost 2 bases, the J end lost 5 bases, and 11 bases lay between the germline ends. The CDR3 is CASSFQGYRNTIYF. For the CDR3, the DNA is TGCGCCAGCAGCTTCCAGGGTTATAGAAACACCATATATTTT.

The V and J genes are TRBV2 and TRBJ2-5; 12 bases are shared with TRBD2. The germline V gene has CDR1 SNHLY and CDR2 FYNNEI. The junction had 5 bases not matched to a gene; V was cut back by 6 bases and J by 0 bases. This CDR3 region has 16 residues. The CDR3 region is CASSLTSGGNQETQYF. Written as DNA, the CDR3 is TGTGCCAGCAGCCTTACTAGCGGGGGGAACCAAGAGACCCAGTACTTC. The full variable domain, with the rest looked up from reference TRBV2 and TRBJ2-5, is EPEVTQTPSHQVTQMGQEVILRCVPISNHLYFYWYRQILGQKVEFLVSFYNNEISEKSEIFDDQFSVERPDGSNFTLKIRSTKLEDSAMYFCASSLTSGGNQETQYFGPGTRLLVL.

This rearrangement joins TRBV9 to TRBJ1-2, with 7 bases matching TRBD1. The germline CDR1 and CDR2 sequences are SGDLS and YYNGEE. The CDR3 extends over 15 amino acids. J gave up 9 bases and V 3 bases, and 14 bases lay outside the gene matches. The CDR3: CASSGPGTRGLSYTF. CDR3 nucleotides: TGTGCCAGCAGCGGACCCGGGACGAGGGGGCTAAGCTACACCTTC.

The CDR3 loop reads CASSYGSGGRTDTQYF. DNA of the CDR3: TGTGCCAGCAGTTATGGTAGCGGGGGCCGCACAGATACGCAGTATTTT. The chain recombines TRBV6-5 with TRBJ2-3; 9 nucleotides agree with TRBD2. V lost 3 bases, J lost 1 base, and 5 bases stayed unmatched. The CDR3 is 16 residues long. CDR1 is MNHEY and CDR2 is SVGAGI in the germline V gene.

This rearrangement joins TRBV11-2 to TRBJ2-7; 9 nucleotides line up with TRBD1. This CDR3 comprises 16 residues. Germline V gene sequence: CDR1 SGHAT, CDR2 FQNNGV. V lost 3 bases and J lost 0; bases outside the gene matches: 6. CDR3 amino acids: CASSFEGTGLSYEQYF. The CDR3 bases are TGTGCCAGCAGCTTTGAAGGGACAGGGCTCTCCTACGAGCAGTACTTC.

This clone was seen more than once but under ten times. V is TRBV7-8 and J is TRBJ1-1, with 7 bases fitting TRBD1. With V trimmed by 5 bases and J by 1 base, 1 base remained unmatched. In germline, CDR1 is SGHVS, CDR2 FQNEAQ. The CDR3 totals 13 residues. CDR3 bases: TGTGCCAGCAGCCAGGGGGGGAACACTGAAGCTTTCTTT. This codes for CASSQGGNTEAFF.

This clone turned up a few times. This chain joins TRBV10-3 and TRBJ2-5, with D possibly matching TRBD2 (6 bases). The CDR3 has 14 amino acids. Germline loops: CDR1 ENHRY, CDR2 SYGVKD. V gave up 7 bases and J gave up 0 bases, with 12 bases separating them. In DNA form, the CDR3 reads TGTGCCATCAACGGGACTCTGTACCAAGAGACCCAGTACTTC. It specifies CAINGTLYQETQYF.

The chain joins TRBV5-1 to TRBJ2-1; tentative D call: TRBD1 (5 bases). V was clipped by 6 bases and J by 10 bases, with 11 bases between them. The CDR3 is 11 residues long. Looked up from germline, CDR1 is SGHRS and CDR2 is YFSETQ. The CDR3 loop is CASKPTAEQFF. The CDR3 region has the DNA TGCGCCAGCAAACCGACAGCCGAGCAGTTCTTC.

The V and J genes are TRBV13 and TRBJ2-7; D call uncertain. The CDR3 runs to 14 residues. V lost 2 bases and J lost 0, with 8 bases in between. Germline V CDR1 and CDR2: PRHDT, FYEKMQ (reference sequence). The CDR3 DNA sequence: TGTGCCAGCAGCTTAAGGCAGGCCTCCTACGAGCAGTACTTC. Translated: CASSLRQASYEQYF.

Here the CDR3 DNA reads TGTGCCAGCAGCCCCGGACAGTTGAATGAGCAGTTCTTC. Amino acid sequence: CASSPGQLNEQFF. The genes are TRBV7-9 and TRBJ2-1, with D tentatively TRBD1 (6 bases). Trimming pared 5 bases from V and 7 bases from J, leaving 12 bases between. Germline loops: CDR1 SEHNR, CDR2 FQNEAQ (reference sequence). The CDR3 length is 13 residues.

V is TRBV4-1 and J is TRBJ2-7, with TRBD2 matching 8 bases. The CDR3 covers 16 residues. Germline lookup yields CDR1 MGHRA and CDR2 YSYEKL. Trimming at V came to 0 bases and at J to 7 bases, leaving 11 bases not matched to a gene. CDR3 nucleotide sequence: TGCGCCAGCAGCCAAGATCGAGCGGGGGCTTCGCGGGAGCAGTACTTC. Residues: CASSQDRAGASREQYF.